The rows below give T cell receptor beta chains drawn from one sample of a study of tumor-infiltrating lymphocytes in primary liver carcinoma. Each CDR3 protein is one row after TCRdb ran MiXCR on the multiplex PCR reads. Among roughly 100,000 distinct CDR3 sequences listed, approximately 78% were seen once. Sequenced material: liver tumor tissue from sampling region 3. These TCRs come from a man in his forties with primary liver carcinoma and hepatitis B virus infection. The CDR3 runs from the conserved cysteine through the conserved F or W. A D gene is named only where the DNA matches it firmly. Rows may omit the clone size; those that give it use once, few, many or a size class.

>TRBV4-1|TRBD2|.|TRBJ2-7
TGCGCTAGCAGCCGGGCCGGGACTAGCTTGGGCAAGCAGTACTTC
CASSRAGTSLGKQYF
>TRBV6-5|TRBD1|once|TRBJ1-6
TGTGCCAACAGGAAAGACACAGGGGGCAGTTCACCCCTCCACTTT
CANRKDTGGSSPLHF
>TRBV5-1|TRBD2|many|TRBJ2-3
TGCGCCAGCCGACTAGCGGGTTACACAGATACGCAGTATTTT
CASRLAGYTDTQYF
>TRBV4-3|.|few|TRBJ2-6
TGCGCCAACAGCCAAGGTGGGGGAGCCAAGGTCCTGACTTTC
CANSQGGGAKVLTF
>TRBV6-2/TRBV6-3|.|.|TRBJ2-7
TGTGCCAGTAGCTCAGGAAAGGACTACGAGCAGTACTTC
CASSSGKDYEQYF
>TRBV7-7|TRBD1|.|TRBJ2-3
TGTGCCTGCAGCTCGGGACAGGGCCCTCAGGATACGCAGTATTTT
CACSSGQGPQDTQYF
>TRBV11-2|.|.|TRBJ1-3
TGTGCCAGCAGCTTAGATCGGACTGGTACTGGCGGAAACACCATATATTTT
CASSLDRTGTGGNTIYF
>TRBV5-4|.|.|TRBJ2-1
TGTGCTAACAACCTTGGAGGCGGGAACAATGAGCAGTTCTTC
CANNLGGGNNEQFF
>TRBV28|TRBD2|.|TRBJ2-1
TGTGCCAGCAGTCTCAGGGGGAAGGGGACTAGCGGGAGGACGAGTTACAATGAGCAGTTCTTC
CASSLRGKGTSGRTSYNEQFF
>TRBV5-1|.|.|TRBJ1-2
TGCACCAGCAGCTTGCTGTCGGACTATAGCTACACTTTC
CTSSLLSDYSYTF
>TRBV11-3|.|.|TRBJ1-5
TGTGCCAGCAGCATAGATCCGGGTGTGGCTCAGCCCCAGCATTTT
CASSIDPGVAQPQHF
>TRBV29-1|.|.|TRBJ2-5
TGCAGCGTTGAAGATCCTGCCCGGGGGACCCAGTACTTC
CSVEDPARGTQYF
>TRBV6-6|.|.|TRBJ2-3
TGTGCCAGCAGTTATTCTCCCGGACATGCATACACAGATACGCAGTATTTT
CASSYSPGHAYTDTQYF
>TRBV28|.|.|TRBJ1-2
TGTGCTAGCAGCGACGGATATACTCGAGGCTACACCTTC
CASSDGYTRGYTF
>TRBV4-2|.|.|TRBJ1-5
TGTGCCAGCAGCCCTGCCCGGGGGTATCAGCCCCAGCATTTT
CASSPARGYQPQHF
>TRBV5-6|.|.|TRBJ2-1
TGTACCAGCAGCATGGGATTGGGCTCATCAGGATACAATGAGCAGTTCTTC
CTSSMGLGSSGYNEQFF
>TRBV12-3/TRBV12-4|.|.|TRBJ1-5
TGTGCTAACACTAACAGGGCATCTCAGCCCCAGCATTTT
CANTNRASQPQHF
>TRBV6-1|.|.|TRBJ2-3
TGTGCCAGCAGTGACGATGTAGATTCTACGCAGTATTTT
CASSDDVDSTQYF
>TRBV5-6|.|.|TRBJ2-5
TGTGCCAGAAGCTTGGAGTCTAACCAAGAGACCCAGTACTTC
CARSLESNQETQYF
>TRBV12-3/TRBV12-4|.|many|TRBJ1-3
TGTGCCAGCAGAACCGCCGGCGTCTCTGGAAACACCATATATTTT
CASRTAGVSGNTIYF
>TRBV28|.|.|TRBJ2-5
TGTGCCAGCACCCCACCTCCCTCGCCCCAAGAGACCCAGTACTTC
CASTPPPSPQETQYF
>TRBV11-2|.|once|TRBJ1-5
TGTGCCAGCAGCTTGGTAGTGGTAACAGGGAGCAATCAGCCCCGGCATTTT
CASSLVVVTGSNQPRHF
>TRBV4-2|TRBD2|.|TRBJ2-7
TGTGCCGGTAGCCTGTCCTACGGGAGGGGCTCGAGAGAGCAGTACTTC
CAGSLSYGRGSREQYF
>TRBV12-3/TRBV12-4|TRBD2|.|TRBJ2-1
TGTGCCAGCAACCTCCTAGGGAGCGGGAGGGGAAATGAGCAGTTCTTC
CASNLLGSGRGNEQFF
>TRBV6-2/TRBV6-3|TRBD2|.|TRBJ2-3
TGTGCCAATACTGGGACTAGTGGGAGGTATAGCACAGATACGCAGTATTTT
CANTGTSGRYSTDTQYF
>TRBV6-1|.|.|TRBJ2-1
TGTACCAGCTCCCGGGACGAAAAGTGTGAGCATTTCTTC
CTSSRDEKCEHFF
>TRBV11-2|TRBD2|.|TRBJ2-1
TGTGCCAGCAGCTTCCTATGGGTGCCTGGGACTAGCGGGAATCATGATCAGTTCTTC
CASSFLWVPGTSGNHDQFF
>TRBV6-5|TRBD2|many|TRBJ2-3
TGTGCCAGCAGTCTCTCGACGGGAGGGTCGGATACGCAGTATTTT
CASSLSTGGSDTQYF
>TRBV24-1|TRBD2|many|TRBJ2-1
TGTGCCACCAGTGATCCCGGGACTAGCGGGACGGTTGAGCAGTTCTTC
CATSDPGTSGTVEQFF
>TRBV29-1|.|.|TRBJ2-1
TGTAGCTTTGGATGGTGGCAGGCCTACAATGAGCAGTTCTTC
CSFGWWQAYNEQFF
>TRBV5-4|.|.|TRBJ2-2
TGTGCCAGCAACTTTAATGAGCGCACCGGGGAGCTGTTTTTT
CASNFNERTGELFF
>TRBV6-1|.|.|TRBJ1-2
TGTGCCAGCAGTATGGGACACTCATATGGCTACACCTTC
CASSMGHSYGYTF